The source of this T cell receptor (beta chain) is a study of T cells in tumors after PD-1 blockade. Study as a whole: A subset received ongoing vismodegib 150 mg daily alongside anti-PD-1 therapy.

TCRdb's copy holds only in-frame clones and misses some; the assay was immunoSEQ multiplex PCR. In the table there are tens of thousands of clones, roughly 80% of which are singletons. The table lists this clone with a few counts. No antigen is known for it. The CDR3 totals 13 residues. Trimming shortened V by 7 bases and J by 4 bases, and 13 bases separated the two germline ends. Germline lookup yields CDR1 LNHDA and CDR2 SQIVND (reference sequence). Overall study findings and caveats: Some novel exhausted tumor clones appeared in pre-treatment blood, suggesting peripheral recruitment.

Sequenced here: PBMCs, sampled before anti-PD-1 treatment. The chain uses TRBV19 and TRBJ1-1; unclear D gene. This TCR came from a human donor with basal cell carcinoma. The CDR3 DNA is TGTGCCAGTATTGAACAATCAGGCACTGAAGCTTTCTTT. This encodes CASIEQSGTEAFF.